These T cell receptor beta chains were read from a single sample in a study of Graves' ophthalmopathy and Graves' hyperthyroidism. MiXCR was run by TCRdb on the multiplex PCR reads, yielding one entry per CDR3 protein. The data contain 200,000 to 250,000 distinct CDR3 sequences, about 32% of them singletons. Sequences were obtained from peripheral blood. These receptors originate from a man aged 45-65 years with Graves' ophthalmopathy. The CDR3 runs from the conserved cysteine through the conserved F or W. The D gene is left open where the match is weak. Rows give clone size only sometimes, using once, few, many, or a class for an expanded clone.

size,V,J,D,CDR3,DNA
many,TRBV14,TRBJ1-1,.,CASSQVGMNTEAFF,TGTGCCAGCAGCCAAGTCGGAATGAACACTGAAGCTTTCTTT
once,TRBV27,TRBJ2-7,.,CASSFGAGDGEQYF,.
many,TRBV24-1,TRBJ2-7,.,CATSDLETVLYEQYF,TGTGCCACCAGTGATTTGGAGACAGTTCTCTACGAGCAGTACTTC
few,TRBV6-2/TRBV6-3,TRBJ2-7,.,CASSPRDNYEQYF,TGTGCCAGCAGTCCCCGGGACAACTACGAGCAGTACTTC
many,TRBV6-1,TRBJ2-5,TRBD1,CASSDDRGLWETQYF,TGTGCCAGCAGCGACGACAGGGGGCTATGGGAGACCCAGTACTTC
many,TRBV10-3,TRBJ2-2,.,CATRDNPNTGELFF,TGTGCCACCAGGGACAACCCGAACACCGGGGAGCTGTTTTTT
many,TRBV12-3/TRBV12-4,TRBJ2-7,.,CASSLTGSPYEQYF,TGTGCCAGCAGCTTAACAGGGAGCCCCTACGAGCAGTACTTC
many,TRBV6-6,TRBJ2-2,.,CASSYGREKAGELFF,TGTGCCAGCAGTTACGGTCGGGAGAAGGCCGGGGAGCTGTTTTTT
many,TRBV28,TRBJ1-5,.,CASSPQVSSNQPQHF,TGTGCCAGCAGCCCACAGGTATCGAGCAATCAGCCCCAGCATTTT
many,TRBV6-1,TRBJ2-7,.,CASRSGQSRYEQYF,TGTGCCAGCAGGAGTGGACAGAGCCGCTACGAGCAGTACTTC
many,TRBV28,TRBJ2-2,.,CASSLGARADTGELFF,TGTGCCAGCAGTTTGGGGGCCCGGGCAGACACCGGGGAGCTGTTTTTT
many,TRBV5-1,TRBJ1-2,.,CASSSDSYGYTF,TGCGCCAGCAGCAGCGACAGCTATGGCTACACCTTC
many,TRBV6-1,TRBJ2-7,TRBD1,CASSEVPGQGYEQYF,TGTGCCAGCAGTGAAGTTCCGGGACAGGGATACGAGCAGTACTTC
.,TRBV6-2/TRBV6-3,TRBJ2-3,.,CASTIGGGSTDTQYF,TGTGCCAGCACCATCGGAGGAGGGAGCACAGATACGCAGTATTTT
many,TRBV20-1,TRBJ1-5,.,CSARDEVYSNQPQHF,TGCAGTGCTAGAGATGAGGTATATAGCAATCAGCCCCAGCATTTT
many,TRBV6-1,TRBJ2-7,TRBD2,CASSEARAGASYEQYF,TGTGCCAGCAGTGAAGCGCGGGCGGGAGCCTCCTACGAGCAGTACTTC
many,TRBV19,TRBJ1-1,.,CASSIDREAFF,TGTGCCAGTAGTATCGACAGGGAAGCTTTCTTT
many,TRBV6-2/TRBV6-3,TRBJ2-1,.,CASTSRGSYNEQFF,TGTGCCAGCACCTCCCGGGGCTCCTACAATGAGCAGTTCTTC
.,TRBV10-3,TRBJ2-7,.,CATRTSEGSSYEQYF,TGTGCCACGAGGACCTCAGAGGGATCCTCCTACGAGCAGTACTTC
many,TRBV7-3,TRBJ1-1,.,CASSFGTPNTEAFF,TGTGCCAGCAGCTTCGGGACACCTAACACTGAAGCTTTCTTT
many,TRBV13,TRBJ1-2,TRBD1,CASSSGTGMSGYGYTF,TGTGCCAGCAGCTCCGGGACAGGGATGTCGGGCTATGGCTACACCTTC
.,TRBV6-2/TRBV6-3,TRBJ1-1,.,CASRLHRNTEAFF,TGTGCCAGCAGGCTACACCGGAACACTGAAGCTTTCTTT
many,TRBV6-5,TRBJ2-2,.,CASSYSTANTGELFF,TGTGCCAGCAGTTACTCGACAGCTAACACCGGGGAGCTGTTTTTT
many,TRBV28,TRBJ1-5,TRBD1,CASSFDRESNQPQHF,TGTGCCAGCAGCTTCGACAGGGAGAGCAATCAGCCCCAGCATTTT
.,TRBV20-1,TRBJ1-2,TRBD1,CSARDTTTGGSYGYTF,TGCAGTGCTAGAGATACTACGACAGGGGGCAGCTATGGCTACACCTTC
many,TRBV12-3/TRBV12-4,TRBJ2-3,TRBD1,CASSLNPGQDQPQYF,TGTGCCAGCAGTTTAAATCCAGGACAGGATCAGCCCCAGTATTTT
many,TRBV7-2,TRBJ1-5,.,CASSLGNEYQPQHF,TGTGCCAGCAGCTTAGGTAACGAGTATCAGCCCCAGCATTTT
many,TRBV27,TRBJ2-7,.,CASSLLLGREQYF,TGTGCCAGCAGTTTACTTCTTGGGCGCGAGCAGTACTTC
few,TRBV6-1,TRBJ1-1,.,CASRSARGSEAFF,TGTGCCAGCAGGTCTGCCAGGGGATCTGAAGCTTTCTTT
many,TRBV19,TRBJ1-5,.,CASSIGSGGYQPQHF,TGTGCCAGTAGTATTGGAAGTGGGGGGTACCAGCCCCAGCATTTT
many,TRBV19,TRBJ1-5,.,CASSSGGGPGQPQHF,TGTGCCAGTAGTTCCGGCGGCGGACCAGGTCAGCCCCAGCATTTT
many,TRBV4-3,TRBJ2-7,TRBD1,CASSQDRGRSYEQYF,TGCGCCAGCAGCCAAGACAGGGGGCGTTCCTACGAGCAGTACTTC
many,TRBV29-1,TRBJ2-5,.,CSVEGAGAQYF,TGCAGCGTTGAGGGGGCAGGTGCCCAGTACTTC
many,TRBV11-2,TRBJ2-5,.,CASSPAPGRTQETQYF,TGTGCCAGCAGCCCAGCTCCGGGACGGACTCAAGAGACCCAGTACTTC
many,TRBV6-5,TRBJ1-6,.,CASRAGQGSASPLHF,TGTGCCAGCAGGGCCGGGCAGGGGTCGGCCTCACCCCTCCACTTT
many,TRBV6-2/TRBV6-3,TRBJ2-4,.,CASREEGAKNIQYF,TGTGCCAGCAGAGAAGAGGGGGCCAAAAACATTCAGTACTTC